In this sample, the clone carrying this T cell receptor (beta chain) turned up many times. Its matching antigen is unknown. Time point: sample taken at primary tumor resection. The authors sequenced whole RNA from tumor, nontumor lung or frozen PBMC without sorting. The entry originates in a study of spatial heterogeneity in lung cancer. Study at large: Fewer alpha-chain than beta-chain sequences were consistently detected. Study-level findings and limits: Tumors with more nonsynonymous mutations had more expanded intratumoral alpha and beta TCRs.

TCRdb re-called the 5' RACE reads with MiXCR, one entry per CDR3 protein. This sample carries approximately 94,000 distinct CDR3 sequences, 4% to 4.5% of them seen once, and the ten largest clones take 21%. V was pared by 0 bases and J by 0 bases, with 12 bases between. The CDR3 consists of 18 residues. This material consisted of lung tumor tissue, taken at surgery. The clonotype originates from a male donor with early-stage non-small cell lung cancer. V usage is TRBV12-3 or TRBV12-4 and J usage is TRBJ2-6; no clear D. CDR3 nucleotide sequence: TGTGCCAGCAGTTTAGCCCACCACTTTCCCTCTGGGGCCAACGTCCTGACTTTC. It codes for CASSLAHHFPSGANVLTF.